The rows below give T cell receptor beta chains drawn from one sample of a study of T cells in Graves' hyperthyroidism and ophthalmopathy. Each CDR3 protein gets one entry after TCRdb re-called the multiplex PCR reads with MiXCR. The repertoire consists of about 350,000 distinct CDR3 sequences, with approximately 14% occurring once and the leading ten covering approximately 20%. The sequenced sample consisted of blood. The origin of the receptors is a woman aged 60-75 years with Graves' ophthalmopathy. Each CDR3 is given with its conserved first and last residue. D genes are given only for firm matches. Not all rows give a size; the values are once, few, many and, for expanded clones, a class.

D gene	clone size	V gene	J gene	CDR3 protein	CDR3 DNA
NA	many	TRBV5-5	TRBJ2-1	CASSLGPSGFGQFF	TGTGCCAGCAGCTTGGGGCCTTCGGGGTTTGGGCAGTTCTTC
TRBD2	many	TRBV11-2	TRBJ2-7	CASSLGIAGGDEQYF	TGTGCCAGCAGCCTAGGAATAGCGGGAGGGGACGAGCAGTACTTC
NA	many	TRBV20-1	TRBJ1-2	CSARDGLEDGYTF	TGCAGTGCTAGGGACGGACTAGAGGATGGCTACACCTTC
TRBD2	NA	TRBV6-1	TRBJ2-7	CASSKRFTSATYEQYF	TGTGCCAGCAGTAAACGGTTCACTAGCGCAACTTACGAGCAGTACTTC
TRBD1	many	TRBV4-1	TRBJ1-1	CASSQWGQLGGEAFF	TGCGCCAGCAGCCAATGGGGACAGCTTGGGGGTGAAGCTTTCTTT
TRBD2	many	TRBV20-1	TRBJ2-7	CSAKTSGSSYEQYF	TGCAGTGCTAAGACTAGCGGCAGCTCCTACGAGCAGTACTTC
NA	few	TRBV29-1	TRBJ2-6	CSVEDWEGSGANVLTF	TGCAGCGTTGAAGATTGGGAAGGCTCTGGGGCCAACGTCCTGACTTTC
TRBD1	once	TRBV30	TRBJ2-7	CAWSADRGAREQYF	TGTGCCTGGAGTGCGGACAGGGGAGCCCGGGAGCAGTACTTC
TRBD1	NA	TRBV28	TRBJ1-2	CASGRQGASYGYTF	TGTGCCAGCGGCAGACAGGGGGCCAGCTATGGCTACACCTTC
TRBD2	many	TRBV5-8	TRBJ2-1	CASSLGGRALEQFF	TGTGCCAGCAGCTTGGGCGGGAGGGCATTGGAGCAGTTCTTC
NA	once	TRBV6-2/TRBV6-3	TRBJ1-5	CASPSNQPQHF	TGTGCCAGCCCTAGCAATCAGCCCCAGCATTTT
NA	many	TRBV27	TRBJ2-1	CASRGLGLRHNEQFF	TGTGCCAGCAGAGGTTTGGGGCTACGCCACAATGAGCAGTTCTTC
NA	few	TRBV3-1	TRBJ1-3	CASSRTQGSGNTIYF	TGTGCCAGCAGCCGTACACAGGGCTCTGGAAACACCATATATTTT
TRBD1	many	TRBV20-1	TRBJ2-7	CSAAGTGKRGYEQYF	TGCAGTGCAGCCGGGACAGGCAAGAGGGGCTACGAGCAGTACTTC
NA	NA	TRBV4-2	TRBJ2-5	CASSQDLPKGTQYF	TGTGCCAGCAGCCAAGATCTCCCGAAGGGGACCCAGTACTTC
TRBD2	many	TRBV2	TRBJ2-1	CASREQRELYNEQFF	TGTGCCAGCCGTGAGCAGCGGGAGCTTTACAATGAGCAGTTCTTC
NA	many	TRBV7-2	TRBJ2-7	CASSSPFGLREQYF	TGTGCCAGCAGCTCACCGTTCGGTCTACGGGAGCAGTACTTC
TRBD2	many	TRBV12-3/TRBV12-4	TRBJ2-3	CASRVAPGRLAGGGGGTDTQYF	TGTGCCAGCAGAGTTGCTCCCGGCAGACTAGCGGGAGGAGGGGGGGGCACAGATACGCAGTATTTT
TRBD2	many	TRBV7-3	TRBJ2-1	CASSLIHTSGTLYNEQFF	TGTGCCAGCAGCTTAATCCATACTAGCGGGACATTGTACAATGAGCAGTTCTTC
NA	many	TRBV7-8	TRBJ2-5	CASSLALSNQETQYF	TGTGCCAGCAGCTTAGCGCTGTCTAACCAAGAGACCCAGTACTTC
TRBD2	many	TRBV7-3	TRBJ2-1	CASSQREARHNEQFF	TGTGCCAGCAGCCAGCGGGAGGCGAGGCACAATGAGCAGTTCTTC
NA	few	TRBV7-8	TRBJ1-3	CASSHGGSGYF	TGTGCCAGCAGCCATGGGGGGTCGGGATATTTT
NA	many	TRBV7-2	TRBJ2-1	CASSLGTDYNEQFF	TGTGCCAGCAGCCTTGGGACGGATTACAATGAGCAGTTCTTC
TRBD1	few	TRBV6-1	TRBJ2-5	CASNSQGAQETQYF	TGTGCCAGCAATTCACAGGGGGCCCAAGAGACCCAGTACTTC
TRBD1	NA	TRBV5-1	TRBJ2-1	CASSLDPVGQGNNEQFF	TGCGCCAGCAGCTTGGATCCGGTGGGACAGGGAAACAATGAGCAGTTCTTC
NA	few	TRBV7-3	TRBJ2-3	CASSLQGIGPGTDTQYF	TGTGCCAGCAGCTTACAGGGGATAGGGCCGGGCACAGATACGCAGTATTTT
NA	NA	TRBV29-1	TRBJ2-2	CSAIGIQAGELFF	TGCAGCGCTATCGGTATTCAAGCCGGGGAGCTGTTTTTT
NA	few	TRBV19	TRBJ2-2	CASSEGTHTGELFF	TGTGCCAGTAGTGAGGGGACTCACACCGGGGAGCTGTTTTTT
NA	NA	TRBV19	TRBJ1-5	CASSVQTENQPQHF	TGTGCCAGTAGTGTCCAGACAGAGAATCAGCCCCAGCATTTT
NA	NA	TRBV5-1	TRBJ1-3	CASSRGDTNSGNTIYF	TGCGCCAGCAGTAGGGGGGATACTAACTCTGGAAACACCATATATTTT
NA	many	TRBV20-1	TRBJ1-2	CSARDGPGYGYTF	TGCAGTGCTAGAGATGGACCGGGCTATGGCTACACCTTC
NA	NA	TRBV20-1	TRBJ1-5	CSARTTVNQPQHF	TGCAGTGCTAGAACGACAGTCAATCAGCCCCAGCATTTT
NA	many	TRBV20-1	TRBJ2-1	CSASTGGGRHGGNEQFF	TGCAGTGCTAGCACTGGGGGCGGGAGACACGGGGGGAATGAGCAGTTCTTC
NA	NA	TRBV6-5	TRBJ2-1	CASSYSTGPPLNEQFF	TGTGCCAGCAGTTACTCGACCGGGCCGCCCTTGAATGAGCAGTTCTTC
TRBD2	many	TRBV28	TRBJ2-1	CASSSVPGLAGEQFF	TGTGCCAGCAGTTCCGTCCCGGGACTAGCGGGAGAGCAGTTCTTC
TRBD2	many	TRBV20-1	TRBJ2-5	CSAAGTTQETQYF	TGCAGTGCGGCCGGGACTACCCAAGAGACCCAGTACTTC
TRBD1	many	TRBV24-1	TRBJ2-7	CATSDADRVSEQYF	TGTGCCACCAGTGACGCCGACAGGGTCTCCGAGCAGTACTTC
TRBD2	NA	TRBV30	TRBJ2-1	CAWTTRLALGEQFF	TGTGCCTGGACCACCAGACTAGCTTTAGGTGAGCAGTTCTTC
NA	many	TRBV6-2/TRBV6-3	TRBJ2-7	CASSYSGTRYEQYF	TGTGCCAGCAGTTATAGCGGAACTAGGTACGAGCAGTACTTC
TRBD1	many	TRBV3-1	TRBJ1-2	CASSGTANYGYTF	TGTGCCAGCAGTGGGACAGCCAACTATGGCTACACCTTC
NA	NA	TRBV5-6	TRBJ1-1	CASSEIQVRVTEAFF	TGTGCCAGCAGCGAAATTCAGGTTCGAGTCACTGAAGCTTTCTTT